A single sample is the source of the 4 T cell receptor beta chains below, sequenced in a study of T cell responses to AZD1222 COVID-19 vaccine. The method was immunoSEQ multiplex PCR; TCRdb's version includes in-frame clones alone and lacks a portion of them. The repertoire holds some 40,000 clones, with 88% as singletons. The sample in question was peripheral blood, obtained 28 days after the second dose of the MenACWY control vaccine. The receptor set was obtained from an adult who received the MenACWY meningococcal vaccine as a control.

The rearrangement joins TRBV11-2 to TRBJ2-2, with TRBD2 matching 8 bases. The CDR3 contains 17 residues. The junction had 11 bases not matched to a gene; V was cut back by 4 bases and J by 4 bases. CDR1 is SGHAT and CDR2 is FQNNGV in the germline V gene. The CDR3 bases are TGTGCCAGCAGCTCAGTGATTGGACTAGCCCTCACCGGGGAGCTGTTTTTT. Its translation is CASSSVIGLALTGELFF.

The CDR3 DNA sequence: TGTGCCAGCAGAGACTTGCGGGAGGTATTCACTGGGGAGCTGTTTTTT. Protein: CASRDLREVFTGELFF. J is TRBJ2-2 and V is TRBV28; 8 bases map to TRBD2. Trimming took 6 bases from V and 8 from J; bases not matched to a gene: 14. The CDR3 has 16 residues. In germline, CDR1 is MDHEN, CDR2 SYDVKM.

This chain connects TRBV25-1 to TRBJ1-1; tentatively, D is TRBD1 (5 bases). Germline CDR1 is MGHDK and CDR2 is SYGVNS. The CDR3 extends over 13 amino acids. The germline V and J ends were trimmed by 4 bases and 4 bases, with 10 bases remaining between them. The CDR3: CASSVTGGTEAFF. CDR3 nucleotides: TGTGCCAGCAGTGTAACGGGGGGCACTGAAGCTTTCTTT. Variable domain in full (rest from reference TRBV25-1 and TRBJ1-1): EADIYQTPRYLVIGTGKKITLECSQTMGHDKMYWYQQDPGMELHLIHYSYGVNSTEKGDLSSESTVSRIRTEHFPLTLESARPSHTSQYLCASSVTGGTEAFFGQGTRLTVV.

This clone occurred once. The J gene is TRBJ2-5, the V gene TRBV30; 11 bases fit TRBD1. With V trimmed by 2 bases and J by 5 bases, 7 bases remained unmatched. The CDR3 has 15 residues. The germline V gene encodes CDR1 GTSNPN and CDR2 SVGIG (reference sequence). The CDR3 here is CAWSQRTGGRETQYF. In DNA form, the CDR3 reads TGTGCCTGGAGTCAAAGGACAGGGGGCAGGGAGACCCAGTACTTC.